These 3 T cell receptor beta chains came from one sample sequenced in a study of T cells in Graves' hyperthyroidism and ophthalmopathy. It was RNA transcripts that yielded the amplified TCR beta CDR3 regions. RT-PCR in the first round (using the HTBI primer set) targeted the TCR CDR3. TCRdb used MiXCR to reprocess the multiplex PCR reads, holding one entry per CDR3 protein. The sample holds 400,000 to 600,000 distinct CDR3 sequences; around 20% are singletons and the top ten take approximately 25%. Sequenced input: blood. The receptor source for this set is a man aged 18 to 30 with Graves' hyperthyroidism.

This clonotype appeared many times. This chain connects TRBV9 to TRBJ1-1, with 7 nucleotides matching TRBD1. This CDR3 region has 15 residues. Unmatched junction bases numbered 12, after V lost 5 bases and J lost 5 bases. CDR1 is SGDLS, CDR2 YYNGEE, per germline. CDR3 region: CASSVLDDRATEAFF. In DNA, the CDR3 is TGTGCCAGCAGTGTTCTCGACGACAGGGCGACTGAAGCTTTCTTT. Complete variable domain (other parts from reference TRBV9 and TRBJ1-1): DSGVTQTPKHLITATGQRVTLRCSPRSGDLSVYWYQQSLDQGLQFLIQYYNGEERAKGNILERFSAQQFPDLHSELNLSSLELGDSALYFCASSVLDDRATEAFFGQGTRLTVV.

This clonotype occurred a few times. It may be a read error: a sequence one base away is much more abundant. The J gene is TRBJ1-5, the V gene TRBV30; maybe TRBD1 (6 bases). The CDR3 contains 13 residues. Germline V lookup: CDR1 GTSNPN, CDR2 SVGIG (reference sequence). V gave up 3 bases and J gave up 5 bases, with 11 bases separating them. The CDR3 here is CAWSAGVYQPQHF. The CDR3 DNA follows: TGTGCCTGGAGCGCAGGGGTCTATCAGCCCCAGCATTTT.

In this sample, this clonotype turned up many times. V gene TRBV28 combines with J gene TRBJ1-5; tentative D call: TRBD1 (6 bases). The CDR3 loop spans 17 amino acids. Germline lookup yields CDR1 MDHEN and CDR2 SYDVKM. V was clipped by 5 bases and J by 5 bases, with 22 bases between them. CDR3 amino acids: CASSPRLGRGGHQPQHF. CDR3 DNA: TGTGCCAGCAGTCCCAGGCTGGGCCGAGGGGGACATCAGCCCCAGCATTTT.